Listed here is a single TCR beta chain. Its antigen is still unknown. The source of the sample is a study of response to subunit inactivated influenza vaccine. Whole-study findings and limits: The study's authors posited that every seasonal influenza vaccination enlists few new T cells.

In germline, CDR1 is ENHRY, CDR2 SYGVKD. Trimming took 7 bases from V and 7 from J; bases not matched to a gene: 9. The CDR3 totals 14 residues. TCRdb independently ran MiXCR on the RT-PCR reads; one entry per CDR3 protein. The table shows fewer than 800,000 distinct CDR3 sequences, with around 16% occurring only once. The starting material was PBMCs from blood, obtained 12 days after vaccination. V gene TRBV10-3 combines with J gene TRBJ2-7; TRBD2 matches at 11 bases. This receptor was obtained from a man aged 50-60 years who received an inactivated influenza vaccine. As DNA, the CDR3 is TGTGCCATCAAGCCGGGACTAGCGGTGGAAGAGCAGTACTTC. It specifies CAIKPGLAVEEQYF.